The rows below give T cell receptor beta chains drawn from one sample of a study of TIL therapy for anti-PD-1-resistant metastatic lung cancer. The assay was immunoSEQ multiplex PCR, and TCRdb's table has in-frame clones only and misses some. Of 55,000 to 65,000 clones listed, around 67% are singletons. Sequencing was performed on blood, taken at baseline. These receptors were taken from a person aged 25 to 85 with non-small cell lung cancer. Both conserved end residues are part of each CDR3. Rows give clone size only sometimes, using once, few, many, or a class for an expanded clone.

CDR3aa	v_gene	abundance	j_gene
CASSPDRNSGANVLTF	TRBV18	NA	TRBJ2-6
CASTGQSVGTQYF	TRBV2	NA	TRBJ2-5
CASSPSNIQETQYF	TRBV5-4	NA	TRBJ2-5
CASSSRTSGITDTQYF	TRBV2	NA	TRBJ2-3
CASSAGHRGRWEPLFF	TRBV5-4	NA	TRBJ1-4
CASSGGRESSGANVLTF	TRBV5-1	NA	TRBJ2-6
CASSLAGQDRRDEKLFF	TRBV7-9	NA	TRBJ1-4
CASSSEFGSEQYF	TRBV6-5	NA	TRBJ2-7
CASSLATGGGNEKLFF	TRBV7-9	once	TRBJ1-4
CASSQKSGANVLTF	TRBV9	NA	TRBJ2-6
CASSLYSGGGNQPQHF	TRBV27	NA	TRBJ1-5
CASSAGTSEETQYF	TRBV7-6	NA	TRBJ2-5
CASSLDRAQEKLFF	TRBV5-4	NA	TRBJ1-4
CASSRQGGSNQPQHF	TRBV6-5	few	TRBJ1-5
CASSWTGRGTEAFF	TRBV7-8	once	TRBJ1-1
CAISESRTVYEQYF	TRBV10-3	NA	TRBJ2-7
CASSDLGGQETQYF	TRBV2	NA	TRBJ2-5